This is a list of T cell receptor beta chains from one sample in a study of a mutant IDH1 vaccine in newly diagnosed glioma. No antigen has been assigned to these receptors. Repertoires were generated with immunoSEQ multiplex PCR, while TCRdb's copy carries only in-frame clones and drops some. Altogether about 26,000 clones are present, more than 65% being singletons, with the ten largest covering about 7.2%. The source was PBMCs, collected from a glioma patient whose treatment included an IDH1 peptide vaccine. Receptors were obtained from a man in his forties with glioma. Some clones in this sample may be carry-over from other donors' samples. CDR3s leave out the opening cysteine and the closing phenylalanine or tryptophan. Part of the rows lack a size; the others show once, few, many or a class for expanded clones.

>TRBV5-1|large|TRBJ2-2
ASSSNTGELF
>TRBV9|.|TRBJ1-2
ASSVTGYGYT
>TRBV29-1|.|TRBJ2-3
SVLRTEDTQY
>TRBV5-1|.|TRBJ2-5
ASSLAADQETQY
>TRBV4-1|.|TRBJ1-1
ASSQAPLQRQVMAEAF
>TRBV6-4|few|TRBJ1-1
ASRDRSGTEAF
>TRBV5-1|.|TRBJ2-7
ASSPGGGHLSYEQY
>TRBV19|.|TRBJ2-7
ASSIGGQSSYEQY
>TRBV7-2|.|TRBJ2-7
ASSLDPGALVYEQY
>TRBV9|few|TRBJ2-1
ASSVISDLSYNEQF
>TRBV9|.|TRBJ1-5
ASSRLTDGPQH
>TRBV7-2|.|TRBJ2-3
ANTRGLYTDTQY
>TRBV5-1|.|TRBJ1-4
ASSSIPGQVDSNEKLF
>TRBV2|.|TRBJ1-2
ASSGDGLYGYT
>TRBV4-1|.|TRBJ1-4
ASRQGRGVSNEKLF
>TRBV6-1|.|TRBJ1-2
ASTPGIQGYT
>TRBV10-3|.|TRBJ2-4
AISESSVSLAKNIQY
>TRBV5-4|.|TRBJ1-2
ASSLKLSTSWD
>TRBV27|.|TRBJ1-1
ASSRTGRDTEAF
>TRBV25-1|.|TRBJ1-2
ASSECIRNRGGYT
>TRBV2|few|TRBJ2-5
ASSSWGTLARETQY